A selection of T cell receptor beta chains follows, all from one sample in a study of lymphopenia after photon versus proton radiotherapy. Using immunoSEQ multiplex PCR, the repertoire was profiled, and TCRdb retains in-frame clones only, with some absent. The table lists about 60,000 clones, roughly 84% of them singletons, with around 2% in the top ten. This material consisted of peripheral blood, taken from a patient treated with proton-based radiotherapy. All receptors derive from a man aged 55 to 70 with pancreatic cancer. Both conserved end residues are part of each CDR3. D genes are given only for firm matches. Rows may omit the clone size; those that give it use once, few, many or a size class.

>TRBV30|-|TRBJ1-3|TRBD1
TGTGCCTGGGGACAGGGGACTGGAAACACCATATATTTT
CAWGQGTGNTIYF
>TRBV20-1|-|TRBJ2-1|-
TGCAGTACGATTCAGGGTAATGAGCAGTTCTTC
CSTIQGNEQFF
>TRBV9|-|TRBJ2-5|TRBD1
TGTGCCAGCAGCGCAGTAGGAAGGACAGGGGGCCAAGAGACCCAGTACTTC
CASSAVGRTGGQETQYF
>TRBV19|-|TRBJ2-2|TRBD2
TGTGCCTCAAGGCGGGGGACTCTTAACACCGGGGAGCTGTTTTTT
CASRRGTLNTGELFF
>TRBV27|few|TRBJ1-5|TRBD1
TGTGCCAGCAGGGGGGCAGGGACAGTTGGAGAGCCCCAGCATTTT
CASRGAGTVGEPQHF
>TRBV11-2|-|TRBJ1-5|TRBD1
TGTGCCAGCAGCTTTAACAGGGGGCTAGAGCCCCAGCATTTT
CASSFNRGLEPQHF
>TRBV4-3|-|TRBJ2-1|-
TGCGCCAGCAGCCACCGGGAATTCCGGGAGTTTCTCAATGAGCAGTTCTTC
CASSHREFREFLNEQFF
>TRBV5-1|few|TRBJ2-7|TRBD1
TGCGCCAGCAGCTTGAACAGGGGGCTCTACGAGCAGTACTTC
CASSLNRGLYEQYF
>TRBV5-1|-|TRBJ1-2|-
TGCGCCAGCAGCTCAGACCCCCGCGACTATGGCTACACCTTC
CASSSDPRDYGYTF
>TRBV4-1|-|TRBJ2-7|TRBD2
TGCGCCAGCAGCCGTCCGGGGGGGAGGGAGAGGGACGAGCAGTACTTC
CASSRPGGRERDEQYF
>TRBV5-1|-|TRBJ1-2|-
TGCGCCAGCAGCTCCGGGAGTGCGGCTAACTATGGCTACACCTTC
CASSSGSAANYGYTF
>TRBV6-5|-|TRBJ2-1|TRBD2
TGTGCCAGCAGGACTAGCGGGACCTACAATGAGCAGTTCTTC
CASRTSGTYNEQFF
>TRBV30|-|TRBJ2-1|-
TGTGCCTGGAGTGTTCAGGGAAATGAGCAGTTCTTC
CAWSVQGNEQFF
>TRBV18|-|TRBJ2-3|-
TGTGCCAGCTCACCAGGTCTTCCAGGAGATACGCAGTATTTT
CASSPGLPGDTQYF
>TRBV5-6|-|TRBJ2-7|TRBD2
TGTGCCAGCAGCTCTAACAAACGGGAGGCCCGAACCTACGAGCAGTACTTC
CASSSNKREARTYEQYF
>TRBV27|-|TRBJ2-2|-
TGTGCCAGCAGTTTAGAGGGCGGGGAGCTGTTTTTT
CASSLEGGELFF
>TRBV27|once|TRBJ1-1|-
TGTGCCAGCAGTGAGAGGGTGGCTATTAACACTGAAGCTTTCTTT
CASSERVAINTEAFF
>TRBV19|-|TRBJ1-5|-
TGTGCCAGTAGTCATTTCGAGGGACATTCCAATCAGCCCCAGCATTTT
CASSHFEGHSNQPQHF
>TRBV5-4|-|TRBJ1-1|-
TGTGCCAGCAGTGGAGGGATTACTACCGAAGCTTTCTTT
CASSGGITTEAFF
>TRBV11-3|-|TRBJ2-1|TRBD2
TGTGCCAGCAGCTTAGACGGGACTAGTAAAGGGTGGACTTGGAATGAGCAGTTCTTC
CASSLDGTSKGWTWNEQFF
>TRBV5-6|-|TRBJ2-2|-
TGTGCCAGCATCGGGCCTCAGGGATCCACCGGGGAGCTGTTTTTT
CASIGPQGSTGELFF
>TRBV18|-|TRBJ2-5|-
TGTGCCAGCTCACTCAAAGAGACCCAGTACTTC
CASSLKETQYF
>TRBV28|few|TRBJ2-5|TRBD2
TGTGCCAGCAGTTTGGGTGCTGACGGGAGGGCCCGGGAGACCCAGTACTTC
CASSLGADGRARETQYF
>TRBV5-1|-|TRBJ1-1|-
TGCGCCAGCAGCTCCGTGGGGGGAACAGGGCGCCTGAACACTGAAGCTTTCTTT
CASSSVGGTGRLNTEAFF
>TRBV9|-|TRBJ2-5|TRBD2
TGTGCCAGCAGCGCCGCTAGCGGGAGGGTGGAGACCCAGTACTTC
CASSAASGRVETQYF
>TRBV5-1|-|TRBJ1-1|-
TGCGCCAGCAGCTTGGACACCTTAACGGGCCACACTGAAGCTTTCTTT
CASSLDTLTGHTEAFF
>TRBV28|-|TRBJ2-7|-
TGTGCCAGCAGCACAACTGGCTACGAGCAGTACTTC
CASSTTGYEQYF
>TRBV11-3|-|TRBJ2-1|TRBD2
TGTGCCAGCAGCTTGACTAGCGGGGAAGGCAATGAGCAGTTCTTC
CASSLTSGEGNEQFF
>TRBV6-1|-|TRBJ1-2|-
TGTGCCAGCAGCACCCCCGGACGGCAGTATGGCTACACCTTC
CASSTPGRQYGYTF
>TRBV7-8|-|TRBJ2-7|-
TGTGCCAGCAGCAAAGTGGCACTATCCTACGAGCAGTACTTC
CASSKVALSYEQYF